The 5 T cell receptor beta chains below all came from one sample that was sequenced in a study of regulatory T cells in long-lasting Graves disease. Time point described: newly diagnosed GD, antithyroid drugs for less than 3 months. From RNA extracted from PBMCs, the TCR library was made. Both iRepertoire HTBI primers and Arm-PCR of CDR3 regions were used to build the TCR beta libraries. TCRdb re-analysed the multiplex PCR reads in MiXCR, keeping a single row per CDR3 protein. Here the sample spans 390,000 or so distinct CDR3 sequences, around 11% being singletons. The data were also submitted as part of a second study, on T cells in Graves' hyperthyroidism and ophthalmopathy.

The source material was peripheral blood mononuclear cells (PBMCs), sampled at new diagnosis, from a patient treated with antithyroid drugs. These TCRs come from a woman between 18 and 29 years old with Graves disease.

The V gene is TRBV7-2, the J gene TRBJ2-1; tentatively, D is TRBD2 (6 bases). Trimming cost V 1 base and J 4 bases, with 14 bases left between them. The CDR3 loop spans 16 amino acids. CDR1 is SGHTA and CDR2 is FQGNSA in the germline V gene. This chain's CDR3 is CASSLGGLPIYNEQFF. Here the CDR3 DNA reads TGTGCCAGCAGCTTAGGGGGACTTCCGATTTACAATGAGCAGTTCTTC.

This clonotype was seen many times. The CDR3 is CASSYSRGSRDTQYF. In DNA form, the CDR3 reads TGTGCCAGCAGTTACTCGCGGGGTAGTAGAGATACGCAGTATTTT. This chain joins TRBV6-5 and TRBJ2-3, with D possibly TRBD2 on 6 matching bases. Germline V gene sequence: CDR1 MNHEY, CDR2 SVGAGI. With 0 bases removed from V and 5 bases from J, the gap between germline ends came to 12 bases. There are 15 residues in the CDR3.

The chain uses TRBV25-1 and TRBJ2-1, with D possibly TRBD2 on 6 matching bases. Germline assignment: CDR1 MGHDK and CDR2 SYGVNS. Between the trimmed V and J ends, which lost 2 bases and 6 bases, there was a span of 11 bases. This CDR3 region has 14 residues. CDR3 in amino acids: CASSEAVAANEQFF. DNA for the CDR3: TGTGCCAGCAGTGAAGCGGTAGCGGCCAATGAGCAGTTCTTC.

This clonotype was observed a handful of times. V gene TRBV19 combines with J gene TRBJ2-7; 9 bases match TRBD2. Germline V gene sequence: CDR1 LNHDA, CDR2 SQIVND (reference sequence). CDR3 length: 17 residues. Trimming cost V 3 bases and J 0 bases; bases outside gene matches: 9. CDR3 nucleotides: TGTGCCAGTAGTATCAAGGCTAGCGGGAACCCCTCCTACGAGCAGTACTTC. Translating gives CASSIKASGNPSYEQYF.

There are many counts of this clonotype. The CDR3 DNA sequence: TGTGCCAGCAGTTACTCATCGCGGGAACGGGGAGATACGCAGTATTTT. This translates into CASSYSSRERGDTQYF. This rearrangement joins TRBV6-5 to TRBJ2-3; a weak D match, TRBD2 (6 bases). Germline-derived CDR1 and CDR2 are MNHEY and SVGAGI. There are 16 residues in the CDR3. Trimming stripped 0 bases from V and 5 bases from J, with 15 bases between.